One sample yielded the 10 T cell receptor beta chains listed below, sequenced in a study of OX40 agonist ivuxolimab in advanced cancers. Data came from immunoSEQ multiplex PCR; TCRdb stores just in-frame clones and leaves some out. The sample yields more than 40,000 clones, over 65% seen once. The source material was CD4+ or CD8+ T cells sorted from blood, sampled in a trial of the OX40 agonist ivuxolimab. These TCRs come from an adult with an advanced solid tumor such as melanoma, head and neck, liver or kidney cancer.

This clone was seen a single time. The chain links TRBV28 to TRBJ1-2, with 9 bases lining up with TRBD1. Losses at the gene ends were 2 bases for V and 5 bases for J; bases not matched to a gene: 6. The CDR3 sequence is 15 residues long. CDR1 MDHEN and CDR2 SYDVKM come from the germline V gene. The CDR3 DNA is TGTGCCAGCAGTTTAGGGGGACAGGGCTTGTATGGCTACACCTTC. Translation gives CASSLGGQGLYGYTF.

This chain uses TRBV18 with TRBJ2-5, with D perhaps TRBD2 (6 bases). This CDR3 has 15 amino acids. The V gene's germline CDR1 is KGHSH and CDR2 LQKENI. Trimming removed 0 bases from V and 2 bases from J, with 10 bases in between. The CDR3 DNA is TGTGCCAGCTCACCACCGTGGGGGGAGCAAGAGACCCAGTACTTC. This sequence encodes CASSPPWGEQETQYF. Variable domain in full (rest from reference TRBV18 and TRBJ2-5): NAGVMQNPRHLVRRRGQEARLRCSPMKGHSHVYWYRQLPEEGLKFMVYLQKENIIDESGMPKERFSAEFPKEGPSILRIQQVVRGDSAAYFCASSPPWGEQETQYFGPGTRLLVL.

The rearrangement joins TRBV5-1 to TRBJ1-1; 7 bases match TRBD1. V shed 2 bases and J 0 bases; nucleotides not matched to a gene: 10. This CDR3 is built from 17 residues. Per the germline V gene, CDR1 is SGHRS and CDR2 is YFSETQ. CDR3 bases: TGCGCCAGCAGCTTTAACCGGGACAGTATAGTGAACACTGAAGCTTTCTTT. Its protein is CASSFNRDSIVNTEAFF.

The V gene is TRBV5-1, the J gene TRBJ2-2; perhaps TRBD1 as D (5 bases). The CDR3 has 14 amino acids. CDR1 is SGHRS and CDR2 is YFSETQ in the germline V gene. Trimming removed 5 bases at V and 4 bases at J, with 12 bases between. CDR3 protein: CASRLGASTGELFF. Here the CDR3 DNA reads TGCGCCAGCAGGTTAGGGGCCTCCACCGGGGAGCTGTTTTTT. The whole variable domain, filled in from reference TRBV5-1 and TRBJ2-2, reads KAGVTQTPRYLIKTRGQQVTLSCSPISGHRSVSWYQQTPGQGLQFLFEYFSETQRNKGNFPGRFSGRQFSNSRSEMNVSTLELGDSALYLCASRLGASTGELFFGEGSRLTVL.

This clone has a handful of counts. The V and J genes are TRBV6-1 and TRBJ2-1; 11 positions agree with TRBD2. This CDR3 contains 16 residues. V gave up 2 bases and J gave up 9 bases; unmatched junction bases: 9. Looked up from germline, CDR1 is MNHNS and CDR2 is SASEGT. The CDR3 region is CASSERRLAGRGEQFF. The CDR3 nucleotides read TGTGCCAGCAGTGAACGGAGACTAGCGGGAAGGGGTGAGCAGTTCTTC.

This clone has a count of ten or more. The chain joins TRBV5-1 to TRBJ2-5; D possibly corresponds to TRBD1 (5 bases). The length of the CDR3 is 13 residues. The V end was cut by 5 bases, the J end by 1 base, with 9 bases between. The germline V gene encodes CDR1 SGHRS and CDR2 YFSETQ. CDR3 DNA sequence: TGCGCCAGCAGACCGGACACCCAAGAGACCCAGTACTTC. It codes for CASRPDTQETQYF. The variable domain in full, with the rest retrieved from reference TRBV5-1 and TRBJ2-5, is KAGVTQTPRYLIKTRGQQVTLSCSPISGHRSVSWYQQTPGQGLQFLFEYFSETQRNKGNFPGRFSGRQFSNSRSEMNVSTLELGDSALYLCASRPDTQETQYFGPGTRLLVL.

Only one count was recorded for this clone. Here the CDR3 reads CASSENSGAASKAFF. In DNA form, the CDR3 reads TGTGCCAGCAGTGAAAATTCGGGGGCTGCTTCTAAAGCTTTCTTT. The V gene is TRBV6-1, the J gene TRBJ1-1, with D tentatively TRBD1 (6 bases). Germline V gives CDR1 MNHNS, CDR2 SASEGT. The CDR3 sequence is 15 residues long. V lost 2 bases and J lost 9, with 19 bases in between.

The chain recombines TRBV15 with TRBJ1-4; unclear D gene. This CDR3 has 15 amino acids. Trimming took off 2 bases at V and 0 bases at J, with 7 bases between the two ends. The V gene's germline CDR1 is LNHNV and CDR2 YYDKDF (reference sequence). DNA of the CDR3: TGTGCCACCAGCAGATTCGACACAACTAATGAAAAACTGTTTTTT. Translating gives CATSRFDTTNEKLFF.

This chain links TRBV5-1 with TRBJ1-1; 11 positions agree with TRBD1. The germline gives CDR1 SGHRS, CDR2 YFSETQ. The length of the CDR3 is 15 residues. With 4 bases clipped from V and 6 bases from J, the junction kept 8 bases outside the gene matches. The CDR3 DNA follows: TGCGCCAGCAGCACGGACAGGGGGCCGGGGGCTGAAGCTTTCTTT. Encoded protein: CASSTDRGPGAEAFF.

The chain recombines TRBV2 with TRBJ2-5; 7 bases fit TRBD2. CDR3 length equals 13 residues. The germline gives CDR1 SNHLY, CDR2 FYNNEI. CDR3 residues: CAGGASGLREQYF. CDR3 nucleotides: TGTGCAGGCGGAGCTAGCGGACTGCGGGAGCAGTACTTC. The full variable domain, its missing parts supplied by reference TRBV2 and TRBJ2-5, is EPEVTQTPSHQVTQMGQEVILRCVPISNHLYFYWYRQILGQKVEFLVSFYNNEISEKSEIFDDQFSVERPDGSNFTLKIRSTKLEDSAMYFCAGGASGLREQYFGPGTRLLVL.